A single sample gave rise to the 18 T cell receptor beta chains below, sequenced in a study of T cells in Graves' hyperthyroidism and ophthalmopathy. Amplification targeted TCR beta CDR3 regions from RNA transcripts. In the first-round RT-PCR of the TCR CDR3, the HTBI primer set was used. TCRdb independently ran MiXCR on the multiplex PCR reads; one entry per CDR3 protein. The table shows about 180,000 distinct CDR3 sequences, with about 15% occurring only once. The specimen sequenced was blood. The receptors here all came from a woman in her forties or fifties with Graves' hyperthyroidism.

This clonotype has a count of ten or more. The V call is TRBV7-8, the J call TRBJ2-7; tentatively, D is TRBD2 (7 bases). CDR3 size: 15 residues. Looked up from germline, CDR1 is SGHVS and CDR2 is FQNEAQ. With 3 bases removed from V and 1 base from J, the gap between germline ends came to 13 bases. For the CDR3, the DNA is TGTGCCAGCAGCTTCGAGGGGGAGGGGTCCTACGAGCAGTACTTC. This gives the protein CASSFEGEGSYEQYF. The full variable domain, in which reference TRBV7-8 and TRBJ2-7 provide the parts outside the CDR3, is GAGVSQSPRYKVAKRGQDVALRCDPISGHVSLFWYQQALGQGPEFLTYFQNEAQLDKSGLPSDRFFAERPEGSVSTLKIQRTQQEDSAVYLCASSFEGEGSYEQYFGPGTRLTVT.

This clonotype was recorded many times. The rearrangement uses TRBV19 and TRBJ1-1; D gene ambiguous. This CDR3 spans 14 amino acids. Trimming cost V 6 bases and J 3 bases, with 14 bases left between them. Germline assignment: CDR1 LNHDA and CDR2 SQIVND (reference sequence). The CDR3 is CASRPRRSHTEAFF. In DNA, the CDR3 is TGTGCCAGTAGACCTCGTAGGAGTCACACTGAAGCTTTCTTT.

This clonotype appeared many times. The genes are TRBV12-3 or TRBV12-4 and TRBJ1-2; D is uncertain. CDR3 length: 15 amino acids. The V and J ends lost 2 bases and 4 bases respectively, with 14 bases between them. The CDR3, as DNA: TGTGCCAGCAGTTTAATTGGAGGGTTGGCCTATGGCTACACCTTC. Translation: CASSLIGGLAYGYTF.

About this clonotype: This may arise from a read error, as a much more abundant clone is one base away. The chain employs TRBV5-6 and TRBJ1-2, with D perhaps matching TRBD1 (6 bases). Trimming shortened V by 8 bases and J by 0 bases, and 23 bases separated the two germline ends. CDR1 and CDR2 (germline): SGHDT, YYEEEE. The CDR3 length is 17 residues. The CDR3 DNA reads TGTGCCAGAAGCCAGAGGGGGTGGACCATTTCTAACTATGGCTACACCTTC. As protein: CARSQRGWTISNYGYTF.

The table lists this clonotype with many counts. CDR3 loop: CASSTYIASTAYNEQFF. CDR3 bases: TGTGCCAGCAGCACCTACATCGCTTCCACGGCCTACAATGAGCAGTTCTTC. J is TRBJ2-1 and V is TRBV7-2; D remains ambiguous. This CDR3 region has 17 residues. From germline, CDR1 is SGHTA and CDR2 FQGNSA. V was clipped by 5 bases and J by 2 bases, with 19 bases between them.

About this clonotype itself: The germline gene is not matched at one end of the junction; a read error may be the cause. V and J are TRBV24-1 and TRBJ2-2; TRBD2 agrees at 9 bases. CDR1 and CDR2 (germline): KGHDR, SFDVKD. The CDR3 runs 16 residues. The CDR3 region is CATGDSGGPNTGELFF. CDR3 bases: TGTGCCACCGGTGATAGCGGGGGACCCAACACCGGGGAGCTGTTTTTT.

This clonotype was detected many times. The rearrangement uses TRBV18 and TRBJ1-1, with D perhaps TRBD1 (5 bases). From germline, CDR1 is KGHSH and CDR2 LQKENI. There are 15 residues in the CDR3. Trimming stripped 6 bases from V and 3 bases from J, with 17 bases between. CDR3 loop: CASSRSGGWDTEAFF. Written as DNA, the CDR3 is TGTGCCAGCTCGCGCAGCGGGGGTTGGGACACTGAAGCTTTCTTT.

This clonotype was recorded at least ten times. The CDR3 spells CASSLKGNSGNTIYF. CDR3 nucleotide sequence: TGTGCCAGCAGCTTAAAGGGCAACTCTGGAAACACCATATATTTT. The J gene is TRBJ1-3, the V gene TRBV7-9; D gene unclear. Trimming pared 2 bases from V and 0 bases from J, leaving 8 bases between. This CDR3 is built from 15 residues. Germline-derived CDR1 and CDR2 are SEHNR and FQNEAQ (reference sequence).

There are many counts of this clonotype. The CDR3 here is CASSLTLSENSPLHF. The CDR3 nucleotides are TGCGCCAGCAGCTTAACATTGAGCGAAAATTCACCCCTCCACTTT. This chain joins TRBV5-1 and TRBJ1-6, with D unresolved. The CDR3 runs 15 residues. Germline CDR1 SGHRS, CDR2 YFSETQ. V gave up 2 bases and J gave up 7 bases, with 13 bases separating them.

This clonotype was picked up many times. This sequence joins TRBV7-9 and TRBJ2-5; possible D gene TRBD1, 6 bases. Per the germline V gene, CDR1 is SEHNR and CDR2 is FQNEAQ (reference sequence). The CDR3 covers 14 residues. V was pared by 2 bases and J by 7 bases, with 14 bases between. The CDR3 region has the DNA TGTGCCAGCAGCTTACTAGGGCAGGGGACGACCCAGTACTTC. Amino acid sequence: CASSLLGQGTTQYF.

This clonotype appeared many times. The rearrangement joins TRBV5-1 to TRBJ2-2; no firm D call. Germline V CDR1 and CDR2: SGHRS, YFSETQ. The CDR3 is made up of 15 amino acids. The ends were cut back, 1 base at V and 6 bases at J, with 13 bases in the middle. Here the CDR3 reads CASSLLITASGELFF. DNA of the CDR3: TGCGCCAGCAGCTTGCTAATTACGGCCTCCGGGGAGCTGTTTTTT.

This clonotype was seen repeatedly, ten times or more. The chain recombines TRBV6-6 with TRBJ1-4; D perhaps matches TRBD1 (5 bases). This CDR3 is built from 14 residues. V was trimmed by 1 base and J by 6 bases, leaving 9 bases between them. CDR1 and CDR2 (germline): MNHNY, SVGAGI (reference sequence). CDR3 region: CASSYLGGDEKLFF. Here the CDR3 DNA reads TGTGCCAGCAGTTACTTGGGAGGGGATGAAAAACTGTTTTTT.

J is TRBJ2-5 and V is TRBV20-1; TRBD2 matches 8 bases. CDR1 DFQATT and CDR2 SNEGSKA come from the germline V gene (reference sequence). J lost 4 bases, V lost 4 bases, and 8 bases had no gene match. The CDR3 runs to 14 residues. In DNA, the CDR3 is TGCAGTGCTAACCGGGCGGGGGGTAGAGAGACCCAGTACTTC. This codes for CSANRAGGRETQYF.

Ten or more counts support this clonotype. V usage is TRBV2 and J usage is TRBJ1-1; no reliable D call. Germline V gene sequence: CDR1 SNHLY, CDR2 FYNNEI. The CDR3 extends over 13 amino acids. Trimming pared 4 bases from V and 4 bases from J, leaving 10 bases between. This CDR3 is CASSVPGSTEAFF. The DNA of the CDR3 is TGTGCCAGCAGTGTACCGGGGAGCACTGAAGCTTTCTTT.

This clonotype was recorded at least ten times. The chain carries TRBV11-2 and TRBJ2-4; 10 bases match TRBD1. Germline values: CDR1 SGHAT, CDR2 FQNNGV. CDR3 size: 15 residues. Trimming took 5 bases from V and 8 from J; bases not matched to a gene: 9. CDR3 DNA: TGTGCCAGCAGCCCTTCCGGGACAGGGGTTTACATTCAGTACTTC. Translated, it gives CASSPSGTGVYIQYF.

The sample holds a few counts of this clonotype. The gene calls are TRBV20-1 and TRBJ1-5; D may be TRBD1 (6 bases). Trimming pared 0 bases from V and 0 bases from J, leaving 9 bases between. The CDR3 has 15 amino acids. CDR1 is DFQATT, CDR2 SNEGSKA, per germline (reference sequence). CDR3 sequence: CSARDPRGSNQPQHF. Written as DNA, the CDR3 is TGCAGTGCTAGAGACCCCAGGGGTAGCAATCAGCCCCAGCATTTT.

This clonotype has at least ten counts. This rearrangement joins TRBV12-3 or TRBV12-4 to TRBJ1-1, with 8 bases identical to TRBD1. CDR3 length: 12 residues. The V and J ends lost 8 bases and 11 bases, in that order; junction bases with no gene match: 10. The chain's CDR3 is CASGYRGGYAFF. The CDR3 region has the DNA TGTGCCAGCGGGTACAGGGGGGGTTATGCTTTCTTT.

The chain has TRBV5-5 and TRBJ1-1; no firm D call. V was pared by 4 bases and J by 8 bases, with 24 bases between. Germline CDR1 and CDR2: SGHKS and YYEKEE (reference sequence). The CDR3 spans 16 residues. The DNA of the CDR3 is TGTGCCAGCAGCCTAAGCTGGTCGACTCCCCGAGAGGAAGCTTTCTTT. The encoded protein is CASSLSWSTPREEAFF.